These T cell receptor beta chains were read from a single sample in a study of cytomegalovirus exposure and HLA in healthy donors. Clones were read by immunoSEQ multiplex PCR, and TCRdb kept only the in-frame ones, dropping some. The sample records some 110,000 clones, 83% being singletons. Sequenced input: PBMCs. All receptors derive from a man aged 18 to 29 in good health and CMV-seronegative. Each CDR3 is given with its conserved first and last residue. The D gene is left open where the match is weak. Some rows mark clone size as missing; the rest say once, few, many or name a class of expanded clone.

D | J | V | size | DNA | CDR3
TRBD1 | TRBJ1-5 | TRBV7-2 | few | TGTGCCAGCAGCTCCCAGACAGGGGACAATCAGCCCCAGCATTTT | CASSSQTGDNQPQHF
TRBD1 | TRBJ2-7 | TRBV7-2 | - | TGTGCCAGCAGCTGGGGGCCGGGACAGGGAATGGAAGAGCAGTACTTC | CASSWGPGQGMEEQYF
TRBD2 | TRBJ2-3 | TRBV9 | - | TGTGCCAGCAGCGCCCGACTAGCGGGGAGTCGAATGGATACGCAGTATTTT | CASSARLAGSRMDTQYF
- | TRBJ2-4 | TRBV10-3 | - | TGTGCCATCAGTGAGTCGGCCAGAACCAAAAACATTCAGTACTTC | CAISESARTKNIQYF
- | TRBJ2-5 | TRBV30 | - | TGTGCCTGGAGTTCGGTCGAGACCCAGTACTTC | CAWSSVETQYF
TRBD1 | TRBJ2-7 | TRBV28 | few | TGTGCCAGCAGCTCGGGACAGGGCTACGAGCAGTACTTC | CASSSGQGYEQYF
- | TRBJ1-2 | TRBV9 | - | TGTGCCAGCAGCGTAGGGGTAGACTTTTATGGCTACACCTTC | CASSVGVDFYGYTF
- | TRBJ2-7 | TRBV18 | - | TGTGCCAGCTCACCCGGGTCCGAACGCGAGCAGTACTTC | CASSPGSEREQYF
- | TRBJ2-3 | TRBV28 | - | TGTGCCAGCAGTCCCGTTCCTCCAGATACGCAGTATTTT | CASSPVPPDTQYF
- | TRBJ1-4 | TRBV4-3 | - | TGCGCCAGCAGCCAAGAGGCTCACCGGGGATCGGGTGAAAAACTGTTTTTT | CASSQEAHRGSGEKLFF
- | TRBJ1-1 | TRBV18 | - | TGTGCCAGCTCACCACAGGGGCTGGACGGGGGCACTGAAGCTTTCTTT | CASSPQGLDGGTEAFF
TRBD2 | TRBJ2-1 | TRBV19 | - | TGTGCCAGTGGGACCCGAGCGGGAGTCCACAATGAGCAGTTCTTC | CASGTRAGVHNEQFF
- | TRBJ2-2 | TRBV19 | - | TGTGCCAGTAGTATAAGGGGGGGGCGGACCGGGGAGCTGTTTTTT | CASSIRGGRTGELFF
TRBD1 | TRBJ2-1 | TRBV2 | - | TGTGCCAGCAGTACGGACAGGGGCCGGCAGTTCTTC | CASSTDRGRQFF
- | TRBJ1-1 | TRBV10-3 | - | TGTGCCATCAGTGCTGGAGGCAGCTCGAACACTGAAGCTTTCTTT | CAISAGGSSNTEAFF